A selection of T cell receptor beta chains follows, all from one sample in a study of blood T cells in healthy people across ages. TCRdb analysed the 5' RACE reads with MiXCR anew, one entry per CDR3 protein. Here the sample spans about 1.5 million distinct CDR3 sequences, roughly 43% being singletons. The material sequenced was blood. The source is a woman between 18 and 30 years old in good health. The CDR3 runs from the conserved cysteine through the conserved F or W. The order of the fields is clone size, V gene, CDR3 length, D gene, J gene, CDR3 DNA, CDR3 protein. The D gene is left open where the match is weak. Expanded clones are given a class, and other clones once, few, many or no size at all.

abundance: .; v_gene: TRBV2; len: 12; d_gene: .; j_gene: TRBJ1-2; CDR3nt: TGTGCCAGCAGTGAACAGGGGTTTGGCTACACCTTC; CDR3aa: CASSEQGFGYTF
abundance: .; v_gene: TRBV20-1; len: 15; d_gene: TRBD2; j_gene: TRBJ2-4; CDR3nt: TGCAGTGCTCCCGGGAGGCCTACTACCAAAAACATTCAGTACTTC; CDR3aa: CSAPGRPTTKNIQYF
abundance: once; v_gene: TRBV6-2/TRBV6-3; len: 16; d_gene: TRBD2; j_gene: TRBJ2-7; CDR3nt: TGTGCCAGCAGTTACAGCCGGGAGGGCCCTTACAATGAGCAGTACTTC; CDR3aa: CASSYSREGPYNEQYF
abundance: few; v_gene: TRBV9; len: 14; d_gene: .; j_gene: TRBJ2-1; CDR3nt: TGTGCCAGCAGCGTAGGCTGGGTTATGAACGAGCAGTTCTTC; CDR3aa: CASSVGWVMNEQFF
abundance: .; v_gene: TRBV27; len: 15; d_gene: .; j_gene: TRBJ1-1; CDR3nt: TGTGCCAGCAGTTCAGGGACACTTATGAACACTGAAGCTTTCTTT; CDR3aa: CASSSGTLMNTEAFF
abundance: .; v_gene: TRBV2; len: 14; d_gene: .; j_gene: TRBJ2-1; CDR3nt: TGTGCCAGCAGTCTCTTTACGGATTTCAATGAGCAGTTCTTC; CDR3aa: CASSLFTDFNEQFF
abundance: .; v_gene: TRBV4-1; len: 14; d_gene: .; j_gene: TRBJ2-3; CDR3nt: TGCGCCAGCAGCCGGACTCCTCTCACAGATACGCAGTATTTT; CDR3aa: CASSRTPLTDTQYF
abundance: .; v_gene: TRBV5-1; len: 14; d_gene: .; j_gene: TRBJ1-1; CDR3nt: TGCGCCAGCAGCCCTCAGGGGAGTGGGACTGAAGCTTTCTTT; CDR3aa: CASSPQGSGTEAFF
abundance: .; v_gene: TRBV20-1; len: 13; d_gene: .; j_gene: TRBJ1-2; CDR3nt: TGCAGTGCTAGTCCGCCCGGCGAATATGGCTACACCTTC; CDR3aa: CSASPPGEYGYTF
abundance: .; v_gene: TRBV10-3; len: 16; d_gene: .; j_gene: TRBJ2-1; CDR3nt: TGTGCCATCAGTGAGTCAGGGGTCTTTGGGGTCAATGAGCAGTTCTTC; CDR3aa: CAISESGVFGVNEQFF
abundance: few; v_gene: TRBV12-3/TRBV12-4; len: 10; d_gene: .; j_gene: TRBJ1-1; CDR3nt: TGTGCCAGCAAAGACGTTGAAGCTTTCTTT; CDR3aa: CASKDVEAFF
abundance: .; v_gene: TRBV20-1; len: 17; d_gene: TRBD1; j_gene: TRBJ1-3; CDR3nt: TGCAGTGCTAGAGCCTCCGGGACAGGGGGTCCTGGAAACACCATATATTTT; CDR3aa: CSARASGTGGPGNTIYF
abundance: .; v_gene: TRBV6-4; len: 15; d_gene: .; j_gene: TRBJ2-3; CDR3nt: TGTGCCAGCAGTGACTCCACGACTGGGAGTGTTACGCAGTATTTT; CDR3aa: CASSDSTTGSVTQYF
abundance: .; v_gene: TRBV4-3; len: 14; d_gene: .; j_gene: TRBJ1-2; CDR3nt: TGCGCCAGCAGCCAAGATAGCAGGGCAAATGGCTACACCTTC; CDR3aa: CASSQDSRANGYTF
abundance: .; v_gene: TRBV7-6; len: 15; d_gene: .; j_gene: TRBJ1-1; CDR3nt: TGTGCCAGCAGCTTAGGGAAGGCAGAATACACTGAAGCTTTCTTT; CDR3aa: CASSLGKAEYTEAFF
abundance: .; v_gene: TRBV6-2/TRBV6-3; len: 13; d_gene: TRBD2; j_gene: TRBJ2-1; CDR3nt: TGTGCCACCTCGGGACTAGCGCGCCATGAGCAGTTCTTC; CDR3aa: CATSGLARHEQFF
abundance: once; v_gene: TRBV10-3; len: 13; d_gene: TRBD2; j_gene: TRBJ2-3; CDR3nt: TGCGCCACCCTAGCGGGGGGTTCAGATACGCAGTATTTT; CDR3aa: CATLAGGSDTQYF
abundance: few; v_gene: TRBV5-1; len: 17; d_gene: .; j_gene: TRBJ2-1; CDR3nt: TGCGCCAGCAGATCGCGCCCACGGTCGAGCTCCTACAATGAGCAGTTCTTC; CDR3aa: CASRSRPRSSSYNEQFF
abundance: few; v_gene: TRBV12-3/TRBV12-4; len: 14; d_gene: .; j_gene: TRBJ2-7; CDR3nt: TGTGCCAGCAGTTGGGCCTTTCCGGAGCGCGAGCAGTACTTC; CDR3aa: CASSWAFPEREQYF
abundance: .; v_gene: TRBV20-1; len: 13; d_gene: TRBD1; j_gene: TRBJ2-7; CDR3nt: TGCAGTGTTAAGGGACAGGGGTTCTCCGAGCAGTACTTC; CDR3aa: CSVKGQGFSEQYF
abundance: few; v_gene: TRBV4-1; len: 18; d_gene: .; j_gene: TRBJ1-2; CDR3nt: TGCGCCAGCAGCCAAGTGGCCTCACAGGGTAGGGGGTACTATGGCTACACCTTC; CDR3aa: CASSQVASQGRGYYGYTF
abundance: .; v_gene: TRBV29-1; len: 12; d_gene: TRBD1; j_gene: TRBJ1-2; CDR3nt: TGCAGCGTTCGGACAGGGGGAGATGGCTACACCTTC; CDR3aa: CSVRTGGDGYTF